Each of the 3 T cell receptor beta chains below was sequenced from the same sample in a study of CXCR3-negative and CXCR3-positive naive CD8 T cells. Through 5' RACE with UMI labels, the TRB cDNA libraries were prepared. TCRdb re-called the 5' RACE reads, yielding one record per CDR3 amino acid sequence without DNA. This repertoire comprises tens of thousands of distinct CDR3 sequences; its ten largest clones make up about 4.5%. Sequencing input: naive CXCR3- CD8+ T cells from blood. The subset: CD45RO-CCR7+CD27+CD95- naive CD8+ T cells lacking CXCR3 (TNR3-). These receptors were collected from a human donor in good health. Some clones in this sample may be carry-over from other donors' samples.

The chain links TRBV2 to TRBJ2-3; TCRdb calls TRBD1, which cannot be checked without DNA. The CDR3 totals 15 residues. Germline CDR1 reads SNHLY; CDR2 reads FYNNEI. CDR3 loop: CASSGNREGADTQYF.

This sequence joins TRBV12-5 and TRBJ2-3; TCRdb's assignment of TRBD1 cannot be checked, as there is no DNA. Looked up from germline, CDR1 is LGHNT and CDR2 is FRNRAP. The CDR3 totals 15 residues. The CDR3 is CASGLVGGGRDTQYF.

The chain's CDR3 is CSVNGQGTMSYEQYF. The rearrangement links TRBV29-1 to TRBJ2-7; the D call of TRBD1 rests on TCRdb alone, since no DNA is present to check it. Germline CDR1 reads SQVTM; CDR2 reads ANQGSEA. This CDR3 is 15 amino acids long.